The 7 T cell receptor beta chains given below trace back to one sample, sequenced in a study of blood T cell repertoires in COVID-19. TCRdb's copy holds only in-frame clones and misses some; the assay was immunoSEQ multiplex PCR. The table shows around 150,000 clones, with more than 75% occurring only once. Material for sequencing was peripheral blood. Receptors were obtained from a woman in her thirties or forties with acute or convalescent COVID-19.

CDR3 nucleotide sequence: TGTGCCAGCAGCGGGAGGGACGCAGATACGCAGTATTTT. Translated: CASSGRDADTQYF. V gene TRBV6-2 or TRBV6-3 combines with J gene TRBJ2-3; 8 bases agree with TRBD2. CDR3 length: 13 amino acids. V was pared by 6 bases and J by 4 bases, with 3 bases of the junction left unmatched. From germline, CDR1 is MNHEY and CDR2 SVGEGT.

This clone was counted between two and nine times. The chain employs TRBV28 and TRBJ1-2; D unresolved. V lost 11 bases to trimming and J lost 4 bases, with 11 bases between them. In germline, CDR1 is MDHEN, CDR2 SYDVKM. The CDR3 covers 11 residues. This CDR3 reads CASGGLYGYTF. The CDR3, as DNA: TGTGCCTCCGGCGGACTCTATGGCTACACCTTC.

CDR3 residues: CASSLRTARSYEQYF. CDR3 sequence (DNA): TGTGCCAGCAGCTTACGGACAGCCCGATCCTACGAGCAGTACTTC. V gene TRBV7-8 combines with J gene TRBJ2-7; a weak D match, TRBD1 (6 bases). The CDR3 extends over 15 amino acids. The V end lost 2 bases, the J end lost 1 base, and 12 bases lay between the germline ends. Germline CDR1 and CDR2: SGHVS and FQNEAQ.

The chain has TRBV7-6 and TRBJ2-1; 10 bases fit TRBD2. Looked up from germline, CDR1 is SGHVS and CDR2 is FNYEAQ. The CDR3 has 15 residues. The trim removed 2 bases at V and 4 bases at J, leaving 2 bases unmatched. This CDR3 reads CASSLLAGEYNEQFF. CDR3 nucleotides: TGTGCCAGCAGCTTACTAGCGGGAGAGTACAATGAGCAGTTCTTC.

CDR3 bases: TGTGCCAGCAGTGAAGCGAACACGGGAGCTAATGAAAAACTGTTTTTT. It yields the protein CASSEANTGANEKLFF. The chain combines TRBV6-1 with TRBJ1-4; D not resolved. Deletions cut 0 bases from V and 3 bases from J, with 11 bases between. CDR1 is MNHNS and CDR2 is SASEGT in the germline V gene. The CDR3 sequence is 16 residues long.

This chain joins TRBV5-1 and TRBJ2-7, with a tentative D call TRBD2 (5 bases). Germline-derived CDR1 and CDR2 are SGHRS and YFSETQ. This CDR3 is built from 14 residues. Trimming stripped 5 bases from V and 3 bases from J, with 15 bases between. The CDR3: CASRGGTADYEQYF. The CDR3, as DNA: TGCGCCAGCAGAGGAGGTACCGCCGACTACGAGCAGTACTTC.

V is TRBV30 and J is TRBJ2-7, with TRBD1 as a possible D gene (6 bases). V lost 2 bases, J lost 3 bases, and 11 bases lay in between. The CDR3 runs to 13 residues. CDR1 is GTSNPN, CDR2 SVGIG, per germline (reference sequence). CDR3 amino acids: CAWSLGGSYEQYF. The CDR3, as DNA: TGTGCCTGGAGTCTAGGGGGAAGCTACGAGCAGTACTTC.